Shown below are 23 T cell receptor beta chains from a single sample sequenced in a study of cytomegalovirus exposure and HLA in healthy donors. 13 Jbeta primers and 60 Vbeta primers were used for the PCR. Data came from immunoSEQ multiplex PCR; TCRdb stores just in-frame clones and leaves some out. The sample comprises 160,000 or so clones, about 80% of which are singletons, and less than 1.2% rests with the top ten. The sample taken for sequencing was PBMCs. Source of these receptors: a woman aged 40 to 50 in good health and CMV-seronegative.

The chain links TRBV19 to TRBJ2-3; maybe TRBD2 (6 bases). Between the trimmed V and J ends, which lost 5 bases and 2 bases, there was a span of 23 bases. The V gene's germline CDR1 is LNHDA and CDR2 SQIVND (reference sequence). The CDR3 length is 18 residues. DNA for the CDR3: TGTGCCAGTAGTTATTCCGATCGGCGGGGCCCCTACACAGATACGCAGTATTTT. Translating it yields CASSYSDRRGPYTDTQYF.

This clone appeared a few times. The V call is TRBV19, the J call TRBJ2-5; D might be TRBD1 (6 bases). Trimming cost V 8 bases and J 2 bases, with 12 bases left between them. CDR1 LNHDA and CDR2 SQIVND come from the germline V gene (reference sequence). This CDR3 region has 13 residues. CDR3 in amino acids: CASSGQLQETQYF. In DNA form, the CDR3 reads TGTGCCAGTTCTGGACAGTTACAAGAGACCCAGTACTTC.

J is TRBJ1-5 and V is TRBV7-9; 9 bases fit TRBD1. There are 14 residues in the CDR3. With V trimmed by 5 bases and J by 7 bases, 6 bases remained unmatched. Germline lookup yields CDR1 SEHNR and CDR2 FQNEAQ (reference sequence). The CDR3 loop is CASSPRDRVQPQHF. CDR3 sequence (DNA): TGTGCCAGCAGCCCCCGGGACAGGGTGCAGCCCCAGCATTTT.

Only a few counts were recorded for this clone. One end of the junction does not line up with germline, which may come from a read error. This sequence joins TRBV7-7 and TRBJ2-2, with TRBD2 as a possible D gene (6 bases). Germline V lookup: CDR1 SSHAT, CDR2 FNYEAQ (reference sequence). The CDR3 runs to 15 residues. The CDR3 DNA reads as TGTGCTAGCAGCTTAGCTCGTGGGGGGACCGGGGAGCTGTTTTTT. Its translation is CASSLARGGTGELFF.

The sample holds a few counts of this clone. The DNA of the CDR3 is TGTGCCAGCAGCTTATTCCATCGGACAGGGGGTTCCGGGGAGCTGTTTTTT. Amino acids: CASSLFHRTGGSGELFF. The J gene is TRBJ2-2, the V gene TRBV7-9, with 10 bases that match TRBD1. The CDR3 consists of 17 residues. J was trimmed by 6 bases and V by 2 bases; bases with no gene match: 9. The germline V gene encodes CDR1 SEHNR and CDR2 FQNEAQ (reference sequence).

The V and J genes are TRBV19 and TRBJ1-5; no clear D gene. Germline V lookup: CDR1 LNHDA, CDR2 SQIVND (reference sequence). CDR3 length: 15 amino acids. Trimming removed 0 bases from V and 0 bases from J, with 6 bases in between. Here the CDR3 reads CASSIDPNSNQPQHF. CDR3 coding DNA: TGTGCCAGTAGTATAGACCCTAATAGCAATCAGCCCCAGCATTTT.

CDR3 sequence: CASSPSPRPDTDTQYF. The CDR3 coding sequence is TGTGCCAGCAGCCCCTCCCCGCGGCCCGACACAGATACGCAGTATTTT. This rearrangement joins TRBV14 to TRBJ2-3; no reliable D call. Trimming stripped 4 bases from V and 2 bases from J, with 16 bases between. The CDR3 is 16 residues long. The V gene's germline CDR1 is SGHDN and CDR2 FVKESK.

This clone was recorded a few times. The chain joins TRBV27 to TRBJ1-1; D is perhaps TRBD1 (6 bases). The CDR3 contains 14 residues. Germline V CDR1 and CDR2: MNHEY, SMNVEV (reference sequence). Trimming stripped 5 bases from V and 0 bases from J, with 10 bases between. This CDR3 reads CASSRQAMNTEAFF. CDR3 DNA: TGTGCCAGCAGTAGACAGGCAATGAACACTGAAGCTTTCTTT.

The chain recombines TRBV28 with TRBJ1-5; TRBD1 matches at 9 bases. V was pared by 6 bases and J by 6 bases, with 12 bases of the junction left unmatched. The length of the CDR3 is 16 residues. Germline V gene data show CDR1 as MDHEN and CDR2 as SYDVKM. CDR3 DNA sequence: TGTGCCAGCAGCAGGGGACAGGGATTTGAAGGTCAGCCCCAGCATTTT. Its translation: CASSRGQGFEGQPQHF.

The table lists this clone with a few counts. The chain has TRBV5-8 and TRBJ1-1; possible D gene TRBD1, 6 bases. Germline CDR1 is SGHTS and CDR2 is YDEGEE. Trimming stripped 6 bases from V and 5 bases from J, with 17 bases between. CDR3 length equals 14 residues. CDR3 sequence: CASMPGDGKTEAFF. The CDR3 DNA follows: TGTGCCAGCATGCCAGGGGATGGTAAGACTGAAGCTTTCTTT.

The chain couples TRBV5-1 to TRBJ1-3; 11 bases agree with TRBD1. This CDR3 is 15 amino acids long. Germline values: CDR1 SGHRS, CDR2 YFSETQ. Unmatched junction bases numbered 3, after V lost 0 bases and J lost 7 bases. As DNA, the CDR3 is TGCGCCAGCAGCTTGGGGACAGGGGGCGTGAACACCATATATTTT. It codes for CASSLGTGGVNTIYF.

The rearrangement links TRBV5-4 to TRBJ1-3; tentatively, D is TRBD1 (6 bases). V shed 7 bases and J shed 1 base, with 15 bases lying between them. There are 15 residues in the CDR3. From germline, CDR1 is SGHNT and CDR2 YYREEE (reference sequence). The CDR3 reads CASYSTGGSGNTIYF. CDR3 coding DNA: TGTGCCAGCTATTCGACAGGCGGGTCTGGAAACACCATATATTTT.

This clone was seen only a few times. V and J are TRBV5-1 and TRBJ1-1; a possible D gene is TRBD1 (5 bases). The germline V gene has CDR1 SGHRS and CDR2 YFSETQ. The V and J ends lost 1 base and 5 bases respectively, with 15 bases between them. CDR3 length: 15 amino acids. The CDR3 is CASSLIRGIGTEAFF. The CDR3 bases are TGCGCCAGCAGCTTGATAAGGGGCATTGGAACTGAAGCTTTCTTT.

This clone was picked up a small number of times. V and J are TRBV6-1 and TRBJ1-4; D not certain. This CDR3 region has 15 residues. Germline V CDR1 and CDR2: MNHNS, SASEGT. V gave up 0 bases and J gave up 4 bases, with 9 bases separating them. CDR3 coding DNA: TGTGCCAGCAGTGAAGCGGCGGGAGGTAATGAAAAACTGTTTTTT. This encodes CASSEAAGGNEKLFF.

The V gene is TRBV9, the J gene TRBJ2-7; D possibly corresponds to TRBD2 (6 bases). The CDR3 has 14 amino acids. V lost 4 bases, J lost 3 bases, and 14 bases lay in between. Per germline, CDR1 SGDLS and CDR2 YYNGEE. In DNA form, the CDR3 reads TGTGCCAGCAGCCCCCGGGACTGGAGCTACGAGCAGTACTTC. It is translated as CASSPRDWSYEQYF.

The chain uses TRBV9 and TRBJ2-3; the match to TRBD1 covers 8 bases. The CDR3 is made up of 15 amino acids. Trimming took 4 bases from V and 2 from J; bases not matched to a gene: 6. The V gene's germline CDR1 is SGDLS and CDR2 YYNGEE. The CDR3 bases are TGTGCCAGCAGCACTCGGACAGGGAACACAGATACGCAGTATTTT. This encodes CASSTRTGNTDTQYF.

The chain carries TRBV9 and TRBJ1-4; TRBD1 matches 9 bases. The V segment lost 5 bases and the J segment 3 bases; nucleotides outside the gene matches: 5. Germline V lookup: CDR1 SGDLS, CDR2 YYNGEE. The CDR3 contains 15 residues. The DNA for the CDR3 is TGTGCCAGCAGTCTAGGGGACAGGGCTAATGAAAAACTGTTTTTT. Protein product: CASSLGDRANEKLFF.

The chain has TRBV30 and TRBJ1-2, with no clear D. This CDR3 is built from 13 residues. From germline, CDR1 is GTSNPN and CDR2 SVGIG (reference sequence). V gave up 5 bases and J gave up 5 bases, with 15 bases separating them. The CDR3 DNA follows: TGTGCCTGGGAGTGGGTGGGCCAATATGGCTACACCTTC. Its translation is CAWEWVGQYGYTF.

The chain combines TRBV30 with TRBJ2-7, with 12 bases matching TRBD2. With V trimmed by 5 bases and J by 6 bases, 5 bases remained unmatched. This CDR3 is 13 amino acids long. CDR1 and CDR2 (germline): GTSNPN, SVGIG (reference sequence). The CDR3 region has the DNA TGTGCCTGGGCTCTAGCGGGGGGGGCCGAGCAGTACTTC. Amino acids: CAWALAGGAEQYF.

The chain uses TRBV30 and TRBJ1-1; TRBD1 is a possible D gene (5 bases). The CDR3 covers 11 residues. V lost 4 bases, J lost 7 bases, and 10 bases lay in between. Germline CDR1 reads GTSNPN; CDR2 reads SVGIG (reference sequence). The CDR3 coding sequence is TGTGCCTGGATGAACGGGGGTGAAGCTTTCTTT. Its protein product is CAWMNGGEAFF.

The J gene is TRBJ2-5, the V gene TRBV5-6; 7 bases are a match to TRBD2. Losses at the gene ends were 1 base for V and 1 base for J; bases not matched to a gene: 4. Germline CDR1 SGHDT, CDR2 YYEEEE. This CDR3 contains 15 residues. The CDR3 bases are TGTGCCAGCAGCTTGATTGCGGGGGTCCAAGAGACCCAGTACTTC. This codes for CASSLIAGVQETQYF.

The V gene is TRBV6-1, the J gene TRBJ2-3, with D tentatively TRBD1 (7 bases). Germline assignment: CDR1 MNHNS and CDR2 SASEGT. The ends were cut back, 7 bases at V and 6 bases at J, with 20 bases in the middle. The CDR3 is 15 residues long. CDR3 coding DNA: TGTGCCAGCACCGCACAAGGTCCAGGGGGGGATACGCAGTATTTT. It encodes CASTAQGPGGDTQYF.

The rearrangement links TRBV28 to TRBJ2-5, with TRBD1 matching over 7 bases. V dropped 10 bases and J dropped 5; count of bases not matched to a gene: 16. The CDR3 runs to 15 residues. Germline V gene sequence: CDR1 MDHEN, CDR2 SYDVKM. DNA of the CDR3: TGTGCCACCTATCGACAGGGCCTGATGAGGGAGACCCAGTACTTC. As protein: CATYRQGLMRETQYF.